This T cell receptor (beta chain) emerged from a study of identical twins. This CDR3 is built from 15 residues. Germline V gives CDR1 LGHNA, CDR2 YNFKEQ. The junction had 6 bases not matched to a gene; V was cut back by 8 bases and J by 1 base. Study conclusions and caveats: Possibly, invariant MAIT and iNKT cells partly confounded zero-insertion analyses. Within monozygotic twins, out-of-frame TCR alpha sharing was underestimated by the models. Out-of-frame alpha sequences common to twins exhibited an excess of low generation probability.

This clonotype showed up just a few times. Its target is unknown. Through template switching, a universal primer site was introduced, and the cDNA contained unique molecular identifiers. TCRdb independently ran MiXCR on the 5' RACE reads; one entry per CDR3 protein. The sample holds around 670,000 distinct CDR3 sequences, roughly 6% seen once. The rearrangement links TRBV4-2 to TRBJ2-7; 12 bases agree with TRBD2. The sequence derives from a man aged 18 to 29 in good health. The sample consisted of naive T cells sorted from blood. CDR3 amino acids: CASGLAGSGSYEQYF. CDR3 nucleotide sequence: TGTGCCAGCGGACTAGCGGGATCGGGGTCCTACGAGCAGTACTTC.